One and the same sample provided the 25 T cell receptor beta chains below, sequenced in a study of cytomegalovirus exposure and HLA in healthy donors. Primers included in the PCR were 60 Vbeta and 13 Jbeta primers. The data were produced by immunoSEQ multiplex PCR, yet TCRdb's version contains in-frame clones alone and is incomplete. Here the sample spans 150,000 to 200,000 clones, about 86% being singletons. The sequenced sample was PBMCs. The receptors shown here come from a woman aged 25 to 39 in good health and CMV-seronegative.

The chain employs TRBV5-1 and TRBJ2-2, with 9 bases identical to TRBD2. Germline V CDR1 and CDR2: SGHRS, YFSETQ. The CDR3 has 17 amino acids. Trimming removed 6 bases from V and 4 bases from J; junction bases left unmatched: 13. The DNA of the CDR3 is TGCGCCAGCATCCTGGGGCCCTCTAGCGGGATCACCGGGGAGCTGTTTTTT. It is translated as CASILGPSSGITGELFF.

This rearrangement joins TRBV5-4 to TRBJ1-2; TRBD1 might be the D (5 bases). In germline, CDR1 is SGHNT, CDR2 YYREEE (reference sequence). Trimming removed 0 bases at V and 2 bases at J, with 11 bases between. This CDR3 region has 15 residues. The CDR3 sequence: CASSLGGQANYGYTF. The CDR3 DNA reads as TGTGCCAGCAGCTTGGGGGGCCAGGCCAACTATGGCTACACCTTC.

V is TRBV28 and J is TRBJ2-5, with a possible D match to TRBD1 (6 bases). Germline V gene data show CDR1 as MDHEN and CDR2 as SYDVKM. V lost 6 bases to trimming and J lost 1 base, with 15 bases between them. This CDR3 has 15 residues. CDR3 sequence: CASSSAGQLQETQYF. The CDR3, as DNA: TGTGCCAGCAGCTCCGCCGGACAGCTCCAAGAGACCCAGTACTTC.

This chain links TRBV9 with TRBJ2-5; 7 positions match TRBD2. V shed 3 bases, J shed 1 base, and the junction held 6 bases outside the gene matches. Germline V gives CDR1 SGDLS, CDR2 YYNGEE. The CDR3 is 15 amino acids. CDR3 DNA: TGTGCCAGCAGCGAGGGGACTATCCCCCAAGAGACCCAGTACTTC. Translated, it gives CASSEGTIPQETQYF.

The chain links TRBV29-1 to TRBJ2-2, with unresolved D. Germline CDR1 and CDR2: SQVTM and ANQGSEA. The CDR3 loop spans 12 amino acids. Trimming left V 6 bases short and J 8 bases short, with 13 bases between. In nucleotides, the CDR3 is TGCAGCGTGGGCAGCTTAGGAGGGGAGCTGTTTTTT. It translates to CSVGSLGGELFF.

J is TRBJ1-4 and V is TRBV28; 10 bases line up with TRBD1. Germline trimming cut 6 bases from V and 6 bases from J; bases unmatched to any gene: 7. Germline CDR1 and CDR2: MDHEN and SYDVKM. The CDR3 has 15 residues. CDR3 coding DNA: TGTGCCAGCAGATACGACAGGGGGCGGGATGAAAAACTGTTTTTT. It translates to CASRYDRGRDEKLFF.

The rearrangement joins TRBV7-9 to TRBJ1-1, with D possibly being TRBD1 (6 bases). Germline lookup yields CDR1 SEHNR and CDR2 FQNEAQ (reference sequence). Trimming took off 7 bases at V and 6 bases at J, with 15 bases between the two ends. The CDR3 is 13 residues long. The DNA for the CDR3 is TGTGCCAGCACCCGAGGGGGGGGTCCTGAAGCTTTCTTT. Protein product: CASTRGGGPEAFF.

This chain uses TRBV25-1 with TRBJ1-2; D is possibly TRBD1 (6 bases). The ends were cut back, 4 bases at V and 6 bases at J, with 24 bases in the middle. Germline V gene lookup returns CDR1 MGHDK and CDR2 SYGVNS. The CDR3 loop spans 17 amino acids. The CDR3 loop reads CASSGRPLGPGADGYTF. The DNA for the CDR3 is TGTGCCAGCAGTGGCCGGCCCCTTGGGCCAGGGGCGGATGGCTACACCTTC.

The rearrangement links TRBV6-6 to TRBJ2-3, with D perhaps TRBD2 (5 bases). The CDR3 consists of 16 residues. Deletions cut 5 bases from V and 0 bases from J, with 15 bases between. From germline, CDR1 is MNHNY and CDR2 SVGAGI (reference sequence). The CDR3 protein is CASSRPSGASTDTQYF. The CDR3 coding sequence is TGTGCCAGCAGTCGCCCGAGCGGCGCTAGCACAGATACGCAGTATTTT.

This clone was counted a few times. This chain links TRBV6-5 with TRBJ2-3, with 10 positions matching TRBD2. CDR3 size: 14 residues. V was clipped by 5 bases and J by 4 bases; unmatched bases: 3. Germline values: CDR1 MNHEY, CDR2 SVGAGI. DNA of the CDR3: TGTGCCAGCAGTGGTAGCGGGGGGCCAGATACGCAGTATTTT. Its protein product is CASSGSGGPDTQYF.

The chain carries TRBV5-4 and TRBJ2-5, with 12 bases identical to TRBD2. V lost 0 bases and J lost 3; bases outside the gene matches: 6. This CDR3 spans 17 amino acids. Germline CDR1 reads SGHNT; CDR2 reads YYREEE (reference sequence). The CDR3 DNA reads as TGTGCCAGCAGCTTGGCACTAGCGGGGGGTCCTGAAGAGACCCAGTACTTC. Translating gives CASSLALAGGPEETQYF.

V gene TRBV27 combines with J gene TRBJ2-7, with 10 bases fitting TRBD1. The CDR3 is 15 residues long. The J segment lost 3 bases and the V segment lost 2 bases, leaving 4 bases of the junction unmatched. Germline loops: CDR1 MNHEY, CDR2 SMNVEV (reference sequence). CDR3 loop: CASSLGTGVGYEQYF. CDR3 sequence (DNA): TGTGCCAGCAGTTTAGGGACAGGGGTAGGCTACGAGCAGTACTTC.

The rearrangement joins TRBV5-1 to TRBJ2-5; tentatively, D is TRBD1 (6 bases). From germline, CDR1 is SGHRS and CDR2 YFSETQ. The CDR3 extends over 15 amino acids. The V end was cut by 4 bases, the J end by 4 bases, with 17 bases between. The CDR3, as DNA: TGCGCCAGCAGCCGGGATGGGGCAGGGGTAGAGACCCAGTACTTC. This sequence encodes CASSRDGAGVETQYF.

The gene calls are TRBV7-2 and TRBJ2-3, with a weak D call TRBD2 (6 bases). The germline V and J ends were trimmed by 5 bases and 0 bases, with 12 bases remaining between them. From germline, CDR1 is SGHTA and CDR2 FQGNSA. The CDR3 is 15 residues long. Written as DNA, the CDR3 is TGTGCCAGCAGCCCGGACTACCTTAGCACAGATACGCAGTATTTT. It translates to CASSPDYLSTDTQYF.

The chain joins TRBV19 to TRBJ2-7, with TRBD2 matching over 7 bases. The germline CDR1 and CDR2 sequences are LNHDA and SQIVND (reference sequence). This CDR3 has 14 amino acids. Germline trimming cut 3 bases from V and 4 bases from J; bases unmatched to any gene: 6. Here the CDR3 DNA reads TGTGCCAGTAGTATGGCCCTCGGGGGGTACGAGCAGTACTTC. Amino acid sequence: CASSMALGGYEQYF.

This rearrangement joins TRBV4-1 to TRBJ2-3; unclear D gene. The germline V and J ends were trimmed by 1 base and 0 bases, with 14 bases remaining between them. The CDR3 is 17 amino acids. The germline CDR1 and CDR2 sequences are MGHRA and YSYEKL. CDR3: CASSQARGAHSTDTQYF. CDR3 bases: TGCGCCAGCAGCCAAGCTCGAGGTGCTCACAGCACAGATACGCAGTATTTT.

J is TRBJ2-1 and V is TRBV19, with D possibly matching TRBD2 (5 bases). Germline CDR1 is LNHDA and CDR2 is SQIVND (reference sequence). V lost 10 bases and J 4 bases, leaving 14 bases between the germline ends. CDR3 length: 13 residues. The CDR3 sequence: CATHSRRYNEQFF. The CDR3 DNA sequence: TGTGCCACTCATTCCCGGAGGTACAATGAGCAGTTCTTC.

The chain links TRBV5-5 to TRBJ2-1, with 8 positions matching TRBD2. CDR3 length equals 13 residues. J was trimmed by 16 bases and V by 2 bases; bases with no gene match: 11. Germline V gene lookup returns CDR1 SGHKS and CDR2 YYEKEE (reference sequence). The CDR3 DNA reads TGTGCCAGCAGCTTTTTAGGTAGCGGGGATTGTTTCTTC. Translating gives CASSFLGSGDCFF.

The chain is built from TRBV10-3 and TRBJ2-1; 10 nucleotides align to TRBD2. The CDR3 covers 14 residues. Germline loops: CDR1 ENHRY, CDR2 SYGVKD. The trim removed 8 bases at V and 7 bases at J, leaving 8 bases unmatched. The CDR3: CAILPSGRGNEQFF. DNA for the CDR3: TGTGCCATCCTCCCTAGCGGGAGAGGGAATGAGCAGTTCTTC.

The chain recombines TRBV7-9 with TRBJ2-3, with TRBD2 matching over 13 bases. V lost 5 bases to trimming and J lost 5 bases; unmatched junction nucleotides: 7. CDR3 length equals 16 residues. Per the germline V gene, CDR1 is SEHNR and CDR2 is FQNEAQ (reference sequence). CDR3 protein: CASSAAGLAGVDTQYF. The CDR3, as DNA: TGTGCCAGCAGCGCGGCTGGACTAGCGGGGGTAGATACGCAGTATTTT.

This clone was counted a single time. The chain uses TRBV27 and TRBJ1-3; D might be TRBD1 (6 bases). CDR3 length: 16 amino acids. In germline, CDR1 is MNHEY, CDR2 SMNVEV (reference sequence). V was pared by 2 bases and J by 4 bases, with 15 bases between. Here the CDR3 reads CASSLQGPGPGNTIYF. In DNA form, the CDR3 reads TGTGCCAGCAGTTTACAGGGGCCCGGGCCCGGAAACACCATATATTTT.

This chain uses TRBV5-1 with TRBJ2-2, with 10 nucleotides matching TRBD1. The CDR3 consists of 16 residues. V trimming: 0 bases; J trimming: 3 bases; junction bases outside the gene matches: 2. CDR1 and CDR2 from the germline V gene are SGHRS and YFSETQ. The CDR3 region is CASSLAGTGDTGELFF. In nucleotides, the CDR3 is TGCGCCAGCAGCTTGGCCGGGACAGGGGACACCGGGGAGCTGTTTTTT.

This clone was seen once. The chain uses TRBV7-6 and TRBJ2-7; TRBD2 aligns across 14 bases. Germline V gene data show CDR1 as SGHVS and CDR2 as FNYEAQ. CDR3 size: 16 residues. The V segment lost 0 bases and the J segment 4 bases; nucleotides outside the gene matches: 2. The CDR3 loop reads CASSLAGLAGAYEQYF. DNA for the CDR3: TGTGCCAGCAGCTTAGCGGGACTAGCGGGGGCTTACGAGCAGTACTTC.

The genes are TRBV7-9 and TRBJ1-1; weak D call: TRBD1 (5 bases). CDR3 length: 13 amino acids. V was shortened by 1 base and J by 5 bases, with 8 bases between the two germline ends. CDR1 and CDR2 from the germline V gene are SEHNR and FQNEAQ (reference sequence). The CDR3 spells CASSLEEGTEAFF. The CDR3 nucleotides read TGTGCCAGCAGCTTAGAGGAGGGGACTGAAGCTTTCTTT.

The chain combines TRBV5-1 with TRBJ2-3; 10 bases map to TRBD1. In germline, CDR1 is SGHRS, CDR2 YFSETQ. V lost 4 bases, J lost 5 bases, and 4 bases stayed unmatched. CDR3 size: 14 residues. CDR3 protein: CASSTGQGVDTQYF. The DNA of the CDR3 is TGCGCCAGCAGCACCGGACAGGGGGTAGATACGCAGTATTTT. Based on the CDR3 plus reference TRBV5-1 and TRBJ2-3, the full variable domain is KAGVTQTPRYLIKTRGQQVTLSCSPISGHRSVSWYQQTPGQGLQFLFEYFSETQRNKGNFPGRFSGRQFSNSRSEMNVSTLELGDSALYLCASSTGQGVDTQYFGPGTRLTVL.